A selection of T cell receptor beta chains follows, all from one sample in a study of blood T cell repertoires in COVID-19. The protocol was immunoSEQ multiplex PCR, while the TCRdb copy is restricted to in-frame clones and leaves out a portion. The sample gives fewer than 350,000 clones, about nine tenths of which show up once; 1.5% to 2% is in the top ten. The specimen sequenced was peripheral blood. Receptors originate from a woman aged 25 to 45 with COVID-19, enrolled during active disease. Each CDR3 is given with its conserved first and last residue.

v_call	j_call	cdr3_aa
TRBV19	TRBJ1-2	CASNRVGDLFYGYTF
TRBV15	TRBJ1-1	CATSRDQGAQAFF
TRBV13	TRBJ2-3	CASTPTGGTDTQYF
TRBV27	TRBJ2-6	CASSLSGLSGVSSGANVLTF
TRBV18	TRBJ2-7	CASSLREGYEQYF
TRBV30	TRBJ1-4	CAWSAGFTTNEKLFF
TRBV27	TRBJ1-2	CASRLQGANYGYTF
TRBV28	TRBJ1-5	CASSLQGAGNQPQHF
TRBV7-9	TRBJ2-1	CASSLVTGYNEQFF
TRBV6-5	TRBJ1-2	CASRAATGIYYGYTF
TRBV7-9	TRBJ1-5	CASSLFGGSGPQHF
TRBV6-6	TRBJ2-5	CASTPPSGGEGETQYF